This note documents a single T cell receptor (beta chain) sequence. Its antigen is unidentified. The sample comes from a study of T cell responses to AZD1222 COVID-19 vaccine. Whole-study context: Second-dose intervals near 4 or 12 weeks were combined.

Study results and limitations: Clonal diversity may have been underestimated in mostly white British donors. Mapped onto spike, vaccine-associated CD4 TCRs spanned it and were dominant at 160-218 and 743-854.

The V and J ends lost 1 base and 4 bases, in that order; junction bases with no gene match: 10. The CDR3 is made up of 18 amino acids. CDR1 is MNHNS, CDR2 SASEGT, per germline. Measured with immunoSEQ multiplex PCR; TCRdb has only the in-frame clones, and not every one. Here the sample spans 55,000 to 90,000 clones, roughly 82% being singletons. The clonotype comes from an adult in good health. This chain joins TRBV6-1 and TRBJ1-5; 10 nucleotides agree with TRBD1. The material was peripheral blood, obtained on day 0 of AZD1222 vaccination. CDR3 sequence (DNA): TGTGCCAGCAGTGAAGGGTGGGACAGGGGTAGGAGTAATCAGCCCCAGCATTTT. Translating gives CASSEGWDRGRSNQPQHF.